The entry that follows covers one T cell receptor (beta chain) sequence. Its target is unknown. MiXCR, applied by TCRdb to the 5' RACE reads, yields one record per CDR3 protein. Among around 250,000 distinct CDR3 sequences listed, roughly a third were seen once. The data were obtained in a study of CD8 T cells in ankylosing spondylitis. Study-level results: Relatively scarce in peripheral blood, disease-linked clones were CD8+.

The CDR3 loop spans 14 amino acids. In germline, CDR1 is SGHTA, CDR2 FQGNSA. Trimming stripped 4 bases from V and 3 bases from J, with 12 bases between. This receptor was identified in a male donor with ankylosing spondylitis or in good health (not recorded which). Specimen: blood, either unsorted or a sorted T cell fraction (not recorded which). This chain joins TRBV7-2 and TRBJ1-2; D is possibly TRBD1 (6 bases). The CDR3, as DNA: TGTGCCAGCAGCTCCACCGAGGGGGACTATGGCTACACCTTC. This codes for CASSSTEGDYGYTF.